The 26 T cell receptor beta chains below all came from one sample that was sequenced in a study of T cells in pancreatic ductal adenocarcinoma. No neoadjuvant therapy was given to the selected pancreatic ductal adenocarcinoma patients before their surgery. Sequencing was performed with immunoSEQ multiplex PCR; in TCRdb, only in-frame clones are kept and a portion is missing. The sample carries tens of thousands of clones, around nine tenths recorded once. Sequenced sample: PBMCs. The receptors here all came from a human donor with pancreatic ductal adenocarcinoma.

This sequence joins TRBV2 and TRBJ2-1; TRBD2 aligns across 7 bases. CDR1 and CDR2 from the germline V gene are SNHLY and FYNNEI. The CDR3 runs 15 residues. With 5 bases clipped from V and 7 bases from J, the junction kept 11 bases outside the gene matches. The CDR3 reads CASSREGHRDNEQFF. In nucleotides, the CDR3 is TGTGCCAGCAGTAGGGAGGGTCATAGGGATAATGAGCAGTTCTTC.

There are a few counts of this clone. This chain links TRBV6-5 with TRBJ1-1; weak D call: TRBD1 (6 bases). The germline V gene has CDR1 MNHEY and CDR2 SVGAGI. The V end lost 7 bases, the J end lost 5 bases, and 17 bases lay between the germline ends. The length of the CDR3 is 14 residues. CDR3 sequence: CASNLGAGVTEAFF. In nucleotides, the CDR3 is TGTGCCAGCAACCTAGGAGCAGGGGTAACTGAAGCTTTCTTT.

This chain links TRBV7-9 with TRBJ2-3; no definite D call. The CDR3 totals 13 residues. Germline V CDR1 and CDR2: SEHNR, FQNEAQ (reference sequence). V was pared by 6 bases and J by 1 base, with 8 bases between. The CDR3 reads CASRSEGTDTQYF. The CDR3 region has the DNA TGTGCCAGCAGAAGTGAGGGCACAGATACGCAGTATTTT.

V is TRBV11-1 and J is TRBJ2-7; the D gene is possibly TRBD1 (7 bases). Trimming pared 3 bases from V and 3 bases from J, leaving 15 bases between. Germline lookup yields CDR1 SGHAT and CDR2 FQDESV (reference sequence). This CDR3 contains 15 residues. The CDR3 nucleotides are TGTGCCAGCAGCTTGGGCGGGACAGACCTCTACGAGCAGTACTTC. Residues: CASSLGGTDLYEQYF.

The chain couples TRBV7-2 to TRBJ2-1, with 7 bases that match TRBD1. Germline CDR1 is SGHTA and CDR2 is FQGNSA. CDR3 length equals 18 residues. V lost 5 bases to trimming and J lost 9 bases; unmatched junction nucleotides: 22. CDR3 coding DNA: TGTGCCAGCAGCAAGGGGGACAGCCTTGACGGCTTTACTGGTGAGCAGTTCTTC. It encodes CASSKGDSLDGFTGEQFF.

The chain recombines TRBV5-8 with TRBJ2-2; 11 bases map to TRBD2. The CDR3 extends over 16 amino acids. V trimming: 5 bases; J trimming: 0 bases; junction bases outside the gene matches: 3. In germline, CDR1 is SGHTS, CDR2 YDEGEE. CDR3 sequence (DNA): TGTGCCAGCAGGGGGGGACTAGCGGCGAACACCGGGGAGCTGTTTTTT. It yields the protein CASRGGLAANTGELFF.

The J gene is TRBJ2-1, the V gene TRBV9; a weak D match, TRBD2 (5 bases). V lost 2 bases and J lost 7, with 10 bases in between. Germline loops: CDR1 SGDLS, CDR2 YYNGEE. The CDR3 loop spans 13 amino acids. The CDR3 bases are TGTGCCAGCAGCGTCCAGCCGGGAAATGAGCAGTTCTTC. As protein: CASSVQPGNEQFF.

The chain has TRBV6-1 and TRBJ2-5; the D gene could be TRBD1 or TRBD2 (6 bases each). The CDR3 loop spans 16 amino acids. CDR1 is MNHNS, CDR2 SASEGT, per germline. V gave up 4 bases and J gave up 2 bases, with 17 bases separating them. CDR3 in DNA: TGTGCCAGCAGTGTCCAAGGGGGTGGGGGGCAAGAGACCCAGTACTTC. Its translation: CASSVQGGGGQETQYF.

The genes are TRBV7-8 and TRBJ2-1; 7 nucleotides line up with TRBD2. The CDR3 is 16 residues long. CDR1 SGHVS and CDR2 FQNEAQ come from the germline V gene. Trimming cost V 2 bases and J 5 bases; bases outside gene matches: 9. The CDR3, as DNA: TGTGCCAGCAGCTTATATGGGAGGGAAATTGACAATGAGCAGTTCTTC. It translates to CASSLYGREIDNEQFF.

About this clone itself: One end of the junction fails to match germline, which may point to a read error. The rearrangement joins TRBV9 to TRBJ2-2; 7 nucleotides line up with TRBD2. The CDR3 contains 15 residues. The germline V gene encodes CDR1 SGDLS and CDR2 YYNGEE. The CDR3 DNA reads TGTGCCAGCACCGTAAGAGCGGGGTATACCGGGGAGCTGTTTTTT. Translation: CASTVRAGYTGELFF.

As DNA, the CDR3 is TGTGCTAGTGGTTTGGTCTACTTTCAGGGGAACAATGAGCAGTTCTTC. Amino acid sequence: CASGLVYFQGNNEQFF. V and J are TRBV12-5 and TRBJ2-1; tentative D call: TRBD1 (6 bases). V was clipped by 0 bases and J by 5 bases, with 14 bases between them. Germline V gene sequence: CDR1 LGHNT, CDR2 FRNRAP. The CDR3 contains 16 residues.

The CDR3 spells CASSSRGSGTIAFF. Written as DNA, the CDR3 is TGTGCCAGCAGCTCCCGGGGTAGCGGGACAATAGCGTTCTTC. The chain is built from TRBV13 and TRBJ2-1; 8 nucleotides match TRBD2. Germline assignment: CDR1 PRHDT and CDR2 FYEKMQ (reference sequence). The CDR3 extends over 14 amino acids. The J segment lost 15 bases and the V segment lost 4 bases, leaving 14 bases of the junction unmatched.

The chain links TRBV4-3 to TRBJ2-1, with D perhaps matching TRBD2 (5 bases). Trimming pared 0 bases from V and 0 bases from J, leaving 12 bases between. Germline CDR1 and CDR2: LGHNA and YSLEER. There are 17 residues in the CDR3. The chain's CDR3 is CASSQEGVRSSYNEQFF. The CDR3, as DNA: TGCGCCAGCAGCCAAGAGGGAGTGAGAAGCTCCTACAATGAGCAGTTCTTC.

The table lists this clone with a count of one. This chain uses TRBV15 with TRBJ2-5, with 11 nucleotides matching TRBD2. The length of the CDR3 is 15 residues. Germline CDR1 and CDR2: LNHNV and YYDKDF (reference sequence). V was pared by 2 bases and J by 2 bases, with 1 base of the junction left unmatched. The CDR3 sequence: CATSRLAGGQETQYF. DNA of the CDR3: TGTGCCACCAGCAGACTAGCGGGAGGACAAGAGACCCAGTACTTC.

The chain joins TRBV7-9 to TRBJ2-2; D not resolved. The CDR3 has 12 residues. V gave up 5 bases and J gave up 8 bases, with 9 bases separating them. Looked up from germline, CDR1 is SEHNR and CDR2 is FQNEAQ (reference sequence). DNA of the CDR3: TGTGCCAGCAGCCCTCCGACGGGGGAGCTGTTTTTT. Amino acids: CASSPPTGELFF.

The genes are TRBV5-1 and TRBJ1-2; 10 bases fit TRBD1. The CDR3 runs to 16 residues. The V gene's germline CDR1 is SGHRS and CDR2 YFSETQ. V lost 4 bases to trimming and J lost 0 bases; unmatched junction nucleotides: 6. The CDR3 region is CASSHDRGPTNYGYTF. CDR3 bases: TGCGCCAGCAGCCACGACAGGGGGCCCACTAACTATGGCTACACCTTC.

The rearrangement joins TRBV11-3 to TRBJ1-4, with a tentative D call TRBD1 (5 bases). Trimming took off 5 bases at V and 7 bases at J, with 23 bases between the two ends. The germline V gene has CDR1 SGHNT and CDR2 YENEEA. The CDR3 totals 17 residues. The CDR3 protein is CASSLNPATEGSEKLFF. In nucleotides, the CDR3 is TGTGCCAGCAGCCTAAACCCCGCGACAGAAGGGAGTGAAAAACTGTTTTTT.

This chain joins TRBV2 and TRBJ2-6; 10 nucleotides match TRBD1. V trimming: 5 bases; J trimming: 1 base; junction bases outside the gene matches: 5. The V gene's germline CDR1 is SNHLY and CDR2 FYNNEI. The length of the CDR3 is 17 residues. CDR3: CASSPGQGPSGANVLTF. CDR3 sequence (DNA): TGTGCCAGCAGTCCGGGACAGGGGCCTTCTGGGGCCAACGTCCTGACTTTC.

This clone appeared a single time. The J gene is TRBJ1-5, the V gene TRBV7-2; D gene ambiguous. Trimming took off 3 bases at V and 3 bases at J, with 0 bases between the two ends. The CDR3 runs 11 residues. Germline V gene data show CDR1 as SGHTA and CDR2 as FQGNSA. Written as DNA, the CDR3 is TGTGCCAGCAGCTTCAATCAGCCCCAGCATTTT. Its protein product is CASSFNQPQHF. The full variable domain, completed using reference TRBV7-2 and TRBJ1-5, is GAGVSQSPSNKVTEKGKDVELRCDPISGHTALYWYRQSLGQGLEFLIYFQGNSAPDKSGLPSDRFSAERTGGSVSTLTIQRTQQEDSAVYLCASSFNQPQHFGDGTRLSIL.

V usage is TRBV19 and J usage is TRBJ1-3; maybe TRBD1 (6 bases). Germline V gives CDR1 LNHDA, CDR2 SQIVND (reference sequence). Trimming removed 8 bases from V and 4 bases from J, with 15 bases in between. This CDR3 is 14 amino acids long. The CDR3 DNA follows: TGTGCCAGTTTCCAGGACAGAAGGGGAAACACCATATATTTT. Translation: CASFQDRRGNTIYF.

The chain links TRBV4-2 to TRBJ2-5, with 8 nucleotides matching TRBD2. With V trimmed by 0 bases and J by 4 bases, 13 bases remained unmatched. Germline V gene sequence: CDR1 LGHNA, CDR2 YNFKEQ. The CDR3 is 18 residues long. CDR3 in DNA: TGTGCCAGCAGCCAAGATCGACGGGTGGGGGCGGGAGGAGAGACCCAGTACTTC. Protein: CASSQDRRVGAGGETQYF.

The V gene is TRBV5-8, the J gene TRBJ2-3; D gene ambiguous. Germline V CDR1 and CDR2: SGHTS, YDEGEE. Trimming took 6 bases from V and 1 from J, leaving 12 bases between them. This CDR3 is 14 amino acids long. In DNA, the CDR3 is TGTGCCAGCATACCGAGCGTGGGCACAGATACGCAGTATTTT. Translated, it gives CASIPSVGTDTQYF.

This chain links TRBV11-2 with TRBJ2-2, with D possibly TRBD1 on 6 matching bases. V dropped 2 bases and J dropped 4 bases, with 14 bases sitting between them. The germline CDR1 and CDR2 sequences are SGHAT and FQNNGV. The CDR3 totals 16 residues. Here the CDR3 DNA reads TGTGCCAGCAGCTTAAAGGGAGCAGGGGTCACCGGGGAGCTGTTTTTT. Encoded protein: CASSLKGAGVTGELFF.

The V gene is TRBV28, the J gene TRBJ2-2; 11 bases are shared with TRBD2. Germline trimming cut 6 bases from V and 7 bases from J; bases unmatched to any gene: 13. This CDR3 region has 17 residues. Per germline, CDR1 MDHEN and CDR2 SYDVKM. The CDR3, as DNA: TGTGCCAGCAGCCTCCTCATAGCGGGAGGGCGGAACGGGGAGCTGTTTTTT. Its protein is CASSLLIAGGRNGELFF.

This rearrangement joins TRBV6-5 to TRBJ1-5; D perhaps matches TRBD1 (5 bases). The CDR3 has 14 residues. The ends were cut back, 9 bases at V and 1 base at J, with 13 bases in the middle. CDR1 and CDR2 from the germline V gene are MNHEY and SVGAGI. The CDR3 sequence is CASGGTESNQPQHF. DNA of the CDR3: TGTGCCAGTGGGGGGACGGAGAGCAATCAGCCCCAGCATTTT.

The rearrangement links TRBV6-5 to TRBJ1-2, with 7 bases fitting TRBD1. The germline V gene encodes CDR1 MNHEY and CDR2 SVGAGI. V was pared by 7 bases and J by 2 bases, with 7 bases of the junction left unmatched. CDR3 length: 14 amino acids. In nucleotides, the CDR3 is TGTGCCAGCACTACCCAGGGACAGAACTATGGCTACACCTTC. As protein: CASTTQGQNYGYTF.